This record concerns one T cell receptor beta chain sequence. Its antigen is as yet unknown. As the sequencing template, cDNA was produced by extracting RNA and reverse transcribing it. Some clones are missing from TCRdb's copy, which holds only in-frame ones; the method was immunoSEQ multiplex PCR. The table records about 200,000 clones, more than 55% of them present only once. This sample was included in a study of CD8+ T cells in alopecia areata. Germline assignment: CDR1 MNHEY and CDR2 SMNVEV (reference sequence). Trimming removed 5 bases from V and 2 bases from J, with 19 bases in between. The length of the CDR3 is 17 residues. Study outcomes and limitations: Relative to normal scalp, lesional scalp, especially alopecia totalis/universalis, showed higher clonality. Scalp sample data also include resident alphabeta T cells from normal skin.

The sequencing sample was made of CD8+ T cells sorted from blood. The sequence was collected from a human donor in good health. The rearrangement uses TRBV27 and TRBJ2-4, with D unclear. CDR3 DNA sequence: TGTGCCAGCAGTGCCTACAGCGTCATGTTTCCCAAAAACATTCAGTACTTC. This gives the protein CASSAYSVMFPKNIQYF.